This entry lists 9 T cell receptor beta chains sequenced from one sample in a study of control samples from healthy donors and cancer patients. The repertoire was sequenced with immunoSEQ multiplex PCR; TCRdb's copy has only in-frame clones and lacks some. The data contain around 100,000 clones, around 88% of them singletons. The source material was blood. Receptor source: a man aged 30 to 45 in good health.

V gene TRBV28 combines with J gene TRBJ1-5; D remains unclear. The CDR3 spans 14 residues. The germline V gene has CDR1 MDHEN and CDR2 SYDVKM. The V and J ends lost 2 bases and 6 bases respectively, with 11 bases between them. The CDR3 nucleotides read TGTGCCAGCAGTTTACGTGGTTTCGGTCAGCCCCAGCATTTT. It encodes CASSLRGFGQPQHF.

V and J are TRBV7-3 and TRBJ2-1, with TRBD1 matching 9 bases. The germline CDR1 and CDR2 sequences are SGHTA and FQGTGA. The CDR3 has 14 residues. J gave up 8 bases and V 3 bases, and 5 bases lay outside the gene matches. CDR3 nucleotides: TGTGCCAGCAGCTTCCTGGGACAGGGTGATGAGCAGTTCTTC. Translating it yields CASSFLGQGDEQFF.

The chain recombines TRBV5-4 with TRBJ2-7; 7 positions agree with TRBD1. The CDR3 runs 13 residues. CDR1 is SGHNT and CDR2 is YYREEE in the germline V gene (reference sequence). Trimming cost V 2 bases and J 2 bases; bases outside gene matches: 1. In DNA form, the CDR3 reads TGTGCCAGCAGCTTACAGGGGACCTACGAGCAGTACTTC. Translation gives CASSLQGTYEQYF.

V usage is TRBV2 and J usage is TRBJ1-6, with no clear D. V was clipped by 4 bases and J by 10 bases, with 8 bases between them. The CDR3 is 12 residues long. Germline CDR1 and CDR2: SNHLY and FYNNEI. CDR3 in DNA: TGTGCCAGCAGTGTCCAGTGGTCACCCCTCCACTTT. Its translation is CASSVQWSPLHF.

The chain is built from TRBV6-1 and TRBJ1-2; 7 bases align to TRBD1. This CDR3 is built from 15 residues. V was clipped by 2 bases and J by 0 bases; unmatched bases: 3. The germline V gene has CDR1 MNHNS and CDR2 SASEGT. The CDR3 DNA follows: TGTGCCAGCAGTGAACAGGGGGTAGCTAACTATGGCTACACCTTC. This gives the protein CASSEQGVANYGYTF.

V is TRBV7-9 and J is TRBJ2-1, with D uncertain. Germline V gene sequence: CDR1 SEHNR, CDR2 FQNEAQ (reference sequence). The CDR3 covers 13 residues. The V gene lost 5 bases and the J gene lost 0 bases, with 5 bases spanning the gap. The CDR3 DNA follows: TGTGCCAGCAGCATCAGCTCCTACAATGAGCAGTTCTTC. It specifies CASSISSYNEQFF. Full variable domain (rest looked up from reference TRBV7-9 and TRBJ2-1): DTGVSQNPRHKITKRGQNVTFRCDPISEHNRLYWYRQTLGQGPEFLTYFQNEAQLEKSRLLSDRFSAERPKGSFSTLEIQRTEQGDSAMYLCASSISSYNEQFFGPGTRLTVL.

The V call is TRBV23-1, the J call TRBJ1-5; D ambiguous. TRBV23-1 is recorded as an ORF, its role being uncertain. The CDR3 consists of 13 residues. V shed 7 bases and J shed 8 bases, with 15 bases lying between them. CDR3: CASTQRRGEPQHF. Written as DNA, the CDR3 is TGCGCCAGCACCCAAAGGCGGGGAGAGCCCCAGCATTTT.

This clone appeared a single time. The DNA of the CDR3 is TGTGCCAGCAACGGGGGAAGCTCCTACGAGCAGTACTTC. Its protein is CASNGGSSYEQYF. The chain is built from TRBV28 and TRBJ2-7, with a weak D call TRBD2 (6 bases). V gave up 7 bases and J gave up 0 bases, with 10 bases separating them. From germline, CDR1 is MDHEN and CDR2 SYDVKM. The CDR3 runs to 13 residues.

This clone came up a few times. The genes are TRBV6-2 or TRBV6-3 and TRBJ1-5, with D unclear. Germline CDR1 MNHEY, CDR2 SVGEGT. This CDR3 is built from 13 residues. V was trimmed by 6 bases and J by 6 bases, leaving 12 bases between them. The DNA of the CDR3 is TGTGCCAGCAGCCCCGACGCTGGTCAGCCCCAGCATTTT. Its translation: CASSPDAGQPQHF.